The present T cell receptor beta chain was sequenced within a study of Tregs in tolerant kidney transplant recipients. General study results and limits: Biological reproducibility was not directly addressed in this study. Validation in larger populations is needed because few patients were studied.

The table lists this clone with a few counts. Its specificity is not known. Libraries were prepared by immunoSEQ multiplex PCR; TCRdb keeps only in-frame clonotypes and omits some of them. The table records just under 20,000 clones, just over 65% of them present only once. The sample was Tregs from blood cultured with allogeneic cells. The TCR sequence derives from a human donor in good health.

In DNA, the CDR3 is TGTGCCAGCTCCCCGGGGAGAGGATTCTCCTACAATGAGCAGTTCTTC. Translation gives CASSPGRGFSYNEQFF. V usage is TRBV18 and J usage is TRBJ2-1; D might be TRBD2 (5 bases). V lost 6 bases to trimming and J lost 0 bases, with 15 bases between them. Germline V lookup: CDR1 KGHSH, CDR2 LQKENI. The CDR3 is 16 amino acids.